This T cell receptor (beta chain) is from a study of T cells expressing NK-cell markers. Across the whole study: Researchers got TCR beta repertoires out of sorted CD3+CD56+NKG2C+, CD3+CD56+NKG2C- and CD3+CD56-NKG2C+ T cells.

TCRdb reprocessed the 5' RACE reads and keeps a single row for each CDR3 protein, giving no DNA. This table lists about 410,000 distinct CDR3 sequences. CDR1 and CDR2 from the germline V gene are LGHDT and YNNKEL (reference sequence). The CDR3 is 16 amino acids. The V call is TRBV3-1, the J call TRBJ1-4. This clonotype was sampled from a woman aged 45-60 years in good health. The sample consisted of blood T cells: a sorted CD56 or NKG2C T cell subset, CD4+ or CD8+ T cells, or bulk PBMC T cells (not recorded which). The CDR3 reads CASSQGRVLLGEKLFF.